The 2 T cell receptor beta chains below come from one sample, sequenced in a study of cytomegalovirus exposure and HLA in healthy donors. The PCR was carried out with 60 Vbeta primers and 13 Jbeta primers. Only in-frame clones appear in the TCRdb table, and some are missing; sequencing was by immunoSEQ multiplex PCR. The table shows 90,000 to 120,000 clones, with about 70% occurring only once. The sequenced sample was PBMCs. Receptor source: a man aged 45-60 years in good health and CMV-seropositive.

V is TRBV28 and J is TRBJ2-7; D gene ambiguous. CDR3 length: 11 amino acids. Trimming left V 3 bases short and J 5 bases short, with 5 bases between. Per the germline V gene, CDR1 is MDHEN and CDR2 is SYDVKM. CDR3 protein: CASSFEDEQYF. CDR3 DNA: TGTGCCAGCAGTTTCGAGGACGAGCAGTACTTC.

The chain carries TRBV5-5 and TRBJ2-5; 7 bases are a match to TRBD1. In germline, CDR1 is SGHKS, CDR2 YYEKEE (reference sequence). This CDR3 has 13 amino acids. Trimming at V came to 4 bases and at J to 2 bases, leaving 2 bases not matched to a gene. CDR3 DNA sequence: TGTGCCAGCAGCCCACAGGGGCAAGAGACCCAGTACTTC. Translating gives CASSPQGQETQYF.